A single sample is the source of the 30 T cell receptor beta chains below, sequenced in a study of CD8+CD57+ T cells in acquired aplastic anemia. CD8+CD57+ cell expansion, shown by flow cytometry, had occurred in the patients selected for sequencing. Genomic DNA, the template, was used for profiling of the TCR beta VDJ and CDR3. TCRdb re-derived calls from the reads in MiXCR, one entry per CDR3 protein. The sample includes roughly 280,000 distinct CDR3 sequences, about 50% seen only once; the top ten take 1% to 1.5%. Material for sequencing was sorted CD4+, CD8+, or CD8+CD57+ T cells (not recorded which) from PBMCs. These receptors were obtained from a human donor with aplastic anemia.

The chain employs TRBV7-9 and TRBJ1-2, with TRBD1 identical over 7 bases. The CDR3 has 17 residues. Germline V gene data show CDR1 as SEHNR and CDR2 as FQNEAQ (reference sequence). The V segment lost 1 base and the J segment 0 bases; nucleotides outside the gene matches: 8. The CDR3 is CASSLGGDSLTNYGYTF. The CDR3 DNA reads TGTGCCAGCAGCTTAGGGGGGGACAGCCTTACTAACTATGGCTACACCTTC.

In its sample, this clonotype was seen many times. The genes are TRBV7-8 and TRBJ1-1; D remains unclear. The CDR3 sequence is 13 residues long. V was trimmed by 3 bases and J by 2 bases, leaving 7 bases between them. Germline V gene data show CDR1 as SGHVS and CDR2 as FQNEAQ. CDR3 sequence (DNA): TGTGCCAGCAGCTTCGGCGGAAACACTGAAGCTTTCTTT. Its translation is CASSFGGNTEAFF.

The chain joins TRBV19 to TRBJ1-4, with a possible D match to TRBD1 (6 bases). V was clipped by 7 bases and J by 2 bases, with 17 bases between them. Germline CDR1 reads LNHDA; CDR2 reads SQIVND (reference sequence). This CDR3 is 16 amino acids long. CDR3 amino acids: CASTPTGTTTNEKLFF. The CDR3 DNA is TGTGCCAGTACCCCAACGGGGACAACTACTAATGAAAAACTGTTTTTT.

This clonotype was seen just once. This sequence joins TRBV19 and TRBJ2-2; no firm D call. CDR1 LNHDA and CDR2 SQIVND come from the germline V gene (reference sequence). CDR3 length equals 14 residues. V lost 5 bases and J lost 1, with 8 bases in between. The CDR3 loop reads CASSSQLNTGELFF. The CDR3 bases are TGTGCCAGTAGTTCACAGTTGAACACCGGGGAGCTGTTTTTT.

The sample holds many counts of this clonotype. The rearrangement uses TRBV3-1 and TRBJ1-1; the match to TRBD1 covers 9 bases. The CDR3 is 14 amino acids. V lost 2 bases, J lost 5 bases, and 3 bases stayed unmatched. Per the germline V gene, CDR1 is LGHDT and CDR2 is YNNKEL (reference sequence). Here the CDR3 DNA reads TGTGCCAGCAGCCAAACGGGGACAGGGACTGAAGCTTTCTTT. Encoded protein: CASSQTGTGTEAFF.

With regard to this clonotype: Here the CDR3 omits its conserved ending phenylalanine or tryptophan, so a read error is the likely source. The chain is built from TRBV10-2 and TRBJ1-5; maybe TRBD1 (6 bases). This CDR3 spans 15 amino acids. V was shortened by 8 bases and J by 0 bases, with 14 bases between the two germline ends. CDR1 and CDR2 (germline): WSHSY, SAAADI. The CDR3, as DNA: TGCGCCAGCCGGCGGGACACCTATAGCAATCAGCCCCAGCATTCT. Translating gives CASRRDTYSNQPQHS.

The V and J genes are TRBV10-1 and TRBJ1-1; D unclear. The germline V gene encodes CDR1 WNHNN and CDR2 SYGVQD (reference sequence). Trimming took off 2 bases at V and 1 base at J, with 11 bases between the two ends. CDR3 length equals 15 residues. In DNA form, the CDR3 reads TGCGCCAGCAGTGAGGAAAGAGGTTGGAACACTGAAGCTTTCTTT. Its translation: CASSEERGWNTEAFF.

The chain's CDR3 is CASSLGDRVWGNTEAFF. The CDR3 coding sequence is TGCGCCAGCAGCTTGGGGGACAGGGTTTGGGGGAACACTGAAGCTTTCTTT. This chain joins TRBV5-1 and TRBJ1-1; 9 nucleotides line up with TRBD1. The CDR3 spans 17 residues. The J segment lost 1 base and the V segment lost 0 bases, leaving 7 bases of the junction unmatched. Germline CDR1 is SGHRS and CDR2 is YFSETQ.

The chain links TRBV5-6 to TRBJ2-7; D perhaps matches TRBD1 (6 bases). Germline lookup yields CDR1 SGHDT and CDR2 YYEEEE. Trimming took 4 bases from V and 0 from J, leaving 11 bases between them. The CDR3 is 14 amino acids. CDR3 amino acids: CASSGGRGSYEQYF. In DNA, the CDR3 is TGTGCCAGCAGCGGGGGCAGGGGCTCCTACGAGCAGTACTTC.

This chain connects TRBV20-1 to TRBJ2-5, with 8 bases aligning to TRBD1. CDR3 length: 15 amino acids. The junction had 8 bases not matched to a gene; V was cut back by 3 bases and J by 2 bases. Germline V gene data show CDR1 as DFQATT and CDR2 as SNEGSKA (reference sequence). The CDR3 DNA is TGCAGTGCTAGCTCAAGACAGGGGACTCAAGAGACCCAGTACTTC. Protein: CSASSRQGTQETQYF.

This clonotype was observed a single time. This chain connects TRBV19 to TRBJ1-5; no firm D call. CDR1 LNHDA and CDR2 SQIVND come from the germline V gene (reference sequence). Trimming took off 3 bases at V and 2 bases at J, with 11 bases between the two ends. The CDR3 runs to 15 residues. The CDR3: CASSISQARNQPQHF. CDR3 in DNA: TGTGCCAGTAGTATCAGCCAGGCCCGCAATCAGCCCCAGCATTTT.

This clonotype was counted between two and nine times. The chain recombines TRBV20-1 with TRBJ2-7; TRBD1 matches 10 bases. Germline V gene sequence: CDR1 DFQATT, CDR2 SNEGSKA (reference sequence). The junction had 7 bases not matched to a gene; V was cut back by 3 bases and J by 5 bases. The CDR3 extends over 14 amino acids. In DNA form, the CDR3 reads TGCAGTGCTAGTCGTTGGGACAGGGGCCACGAGCAGTACTTC. Translated, it gives CSASRWDRGHEQYF.

This clonotype appeared a single time. The chain links TRBV2 to TRBJ2-2; 7 bases map to TRBD1. The CDR3 length is 17 residues. CDR1 and CDR2 (germline): SNHLY, FYNNEI. V was pared by 7 bases and J by 3 bases, with 14 bases of the junction left unmatched. The CDR3, as DNA: TGTGCCAGCACCCCGAGAGGGGGCAGGCTGGACACCGGGGAGCTGTTTTTT. Protein sequence: CASTPRGGRLDTGELFF.

This clonotype was counted at least ten times. The chain uses TRBV15 and TRBJ2-7; TRBD1 aligns across 9 bases. V lost 0 bases and J lost 9; bases outside the gene matches: 6. Germline V gives CDR1 LNHNV, CDR2 YYDKDF (reference sequence). This CDR3 is built from 14 residues. Here the CDR3 reads CATSRDNRGRGQYF. The CDR3 DNA reads TGTGCCACCAGCAGAGATAACAGGGGGCGCGGGCAGTACTTC.

The J gene is TRBJ1-3, the V gene TRBV20-1; D gene ambiguous. Per germline, CDR1 DFQATT and CDR2 SNEGSKA (reference sequence). V lost 4 bases to trimming and J lost 1 base, with 5 bases between them. CDR3 length equals 12 residues. The CDR3 region is CSANRSGNTIYF. The CDR3 DNA is TGCAGTGCTAACCGGTCTGGAAACACCATATATTTT.

The table lists this clonotype with a few counts. V and J are TRBV7-9 and TRBJ2-1; the D gene is possibly TRBD2 (6 bases). The V and J ends lost 0 bases and 2 bases respectively, with 14 bases between them. CDR3 length: 17 amino acids. CDR1 SEHNR and CDR2 FQNEAQ come from the germline V gene (reference sequence). CDR3 in DNA: TGTGCCAGCAGCTTAGCGAGGCGGCGGGGAGCCTACAATGAGCAGTTCTTC. It specifies CASSLARRRGAYNEQFF.

The chain couples TRBV7-8 to TRBJ1-2; a possible D gene is TRBD1 (6 bases). The CDR3 consists of 15 residues. V lost 0 bases and J lost 3, with 11 bases in between. CDR1 and CDR2 (germline): SGHVS, FQNEAQ. In DNA, the CDR3 is TGTGCCAGCAGCTTAGCAGGGGGTGGTCACTATGGCTACACCTTC. Its protein is CASSLAGGGHYGYTF.

The gene calls are TRBV20-1 and TRBJ2-2; D perhaps matches TRBD2 (5 bases). Trimming pared 5 bases from V and 2 bases from J, leaving 15 bases between. Germline loops: CDR1 DFQATT, CDR2 SNEGSKA (reference sequence). This CDR3 comprises 15 residues. The CDR3 protein is CSASLFDYNTGELFF. The CDR3 coding sequence is TGCAGTGCTTCCCTCTTCGACTATAACACCGGGGAGCTGTTTTTT.

This clonotype has a single count. The chain couples TRBV24-1 to TRBJ2-5, with 13 bases fitting TRBD2. Losses at the gene ends were 7 bases for V and 4 bases for J; bases not matched to a gene: 5. CDR1 and CDR2 from the germline V gene are KGHDR and SFDVKD. The length of the CDR3 is 15 residues. The CDR3: CATSTSGRAGETQYF. The CDR3 coding sequence is TGTGCCACCAGCACTAGCGGGAGGGCCGGAGAGACCCAGTACTTC.

The sample holds many counts of this clonotype. The chain links TRBV2 to TRBJ1-1; tentative D call: TRBD1 (6 bases). CDR3 length: 12 amino acids. Germline values: CDR1 SNHLY, CDR2 FYNNEI. Trimming stripped 5 bases from V and 11 bases from J, with 15 bases between. The CDR3 DNA reads as TGTGCCAGCAGTATCCCGGGGAGGGGGGCTTTCTTT. Encoded protein: CASSIPGRGAFF.

The CDR3, as DNA: TGCAGCGTTGAAGATGCTACAGGGTATGATAACTATGGCTACACCTTC. This translates into CSVEDATGYDNYGYTF. This rearrangement joins TRBV29-1 to TRBJ1-2; D might be TRBD1 (6 bases). Trimming shortened V by 0 bases and J by 1 base, and 15 bases separated the two germline ends. Germline V gives CDR1 SQVTM, CDR2 ANQGSEA. The CDR3 has 16 residues.

This clonotype was picked up many times. The chain joins TRBV19 to TRBJ2-5; D possibly corresponds to TRBD2 (6 bases). The germline CDR1 and CDR2 sequences are LNHDA and SQIVND (reference sequence). Trimming shortened V by 4 bases and J by 9 bases, and 15 bases separated the two germline ends. The CDR3 has 13 amino acids. CDR3 DNA sequence: TGTGCCAGTAGTAGATCGGTCGGGAGTGCCCAGTACTTC. This gives the protein CASSRSVGSAQYF.

This CDR3 is CASSLGASGGDEQYF. CDR3 nucleotides: TGTGCCAGCAGCTTGGGGGCTAGCGGGGGAGACGAGCAGTACTTC. J is TRBJ2-7 and V is TRBV11-1, with TRBD2 matching 10 bases. There are 15 residues in the CDR3. J lost 5 bases, V lost 3 bases, and 7 bases had no gene match. Per germline, CDR1 SGHAT and CDR2 FQDESV (reference sequence).

On this clonotype: A read error is possible here, since a much larger clone lies one base away. V usage is TRBV27 and J usage is TRBJ1-5; TRBD1 might be the D (5 bases). Between the trimmed V and J ends, which lost 7 bases and 3 bases, there was a span of 13 bases. Germline CDR1 reads MNHEY; CDR2 reads SMNVEV (reference sequence). The CDR3 length is 14 residues. The CDR3 sequence is CASNQWGDNQPQHF. As DNA, the CDR3 is TGTGCCAGCAATCAATGGGGGGACAATCAGCCCCAGCATTTT.

The table lists this clonotype with many counts. This sequence joins TRBV19 and TRBJ1-1, with D possibly matching TRBD1 (6 bases). CDR1 and CDR2 from the germline V gene are LNHDA and SQIVND (reference sequence). Trimming removed 4 bases at V and 2 bases at J, with 17 bases between. The CDR3 is 16 amino acids. The CDR3 DNA follows: TGTGCCAGTAGTACCGGACAGAAAATATTCAACACTGAAGCTTTCTTT. It yields the protein CASSTGQKIFNTEAFF.

The genes are TRBV24-1 and TRBJ2-5, with TRBD1 matching over 7 bases. V lost 4 bases and J lost 1; bases outside the gene matches: 2. This CDR3 comprises 14 residues. The germline gives CDR1 KGHDR, CDR2 SFDVKD. The CDR3 is CATSERDSQETQYF. In DNA, the CDR3 is TGTGCCACCAGTGAGAGGGACAGCCAAGAGACCCAGTACTTC.

The chain uses TRBV7-2 and TRBJ2-4, with TRBD2 identical over 9 bases. Trimming cost V 7 bases and J 8 bases; bases outside gene matches: 9. Germline loops: CDR1 SGHTA, CDR2 FQGNSA. CDR3 length: 14 residues. The DNA of the CDR3 is TGTGCCAGCACCCCTAGCGGGGCACCGGACATTCAGTACTTC. This codes for CASTPSGAPDIQYF. The complete variable domain, with remaining parts taken from reference TRBV7-2 and TRBJ2-4, reads GAGVSQSPSNKVTEKGKDVELRCDPISGHTALYWYRQSLGQGLEFLIYFQGNSAPDKSGLPSDRFSAERTGGSVSTLTIQRTQQEDSAVYLCASTPSGAPDIQYFGAGTRLSVL.

This clonotype was counted many times. V gene TRBV11-2 combines with J gene TRBJ2-1; D uncertain. Germline values: CDR1 SGHAT, CDR2 FQNNGV. V gave up 4 bases and J gave up 9 bases, with 16 bases separating them. This CDR3 spans 14 amino acids. The CDR3 DNA is TGTGCCAGCAGCTCCCTGTCGGCGGTTACTGAGCAGTTCTTC. Its protein product is CASSSLSAVTEQFF.

J is TRBJ2-7 and V is TRBV20-1; perhaps TRBD2 as D (6 bases). V was trimmed by 3 bases and J by 6 bases, leaving 15 bases between them. The CDR3 sequence is 13 residues long. Germline CDR1 and CDR2: DFQATT and SNEGSKA (reference sequence). CDR3 loop: CSASRAGSAEQYF. CDR3 DNA sequence: TGCAGTGCTAGTCGAGCGGGTTCCGCCGAGCAGTACTTC.

The V gene is TRBV5-1, the J gene TRBJ2-1, with TRBD1 matching 7 bases. After removal of 4 bases from V and 0 bases from J, the junction contained 7 bases not matched to a gene. Germline V gives CDR1 SGHRS, CDR2 YFSETQ. The length of the CDR3 is 16 residues. The CDR3 is CASSDGTADSYNEQFF. In DNA form, the CDR3 reads TGCGCCAGCAGCGACGGGACAGCCGACTCCTACAATGAGCAGTTCTTC.